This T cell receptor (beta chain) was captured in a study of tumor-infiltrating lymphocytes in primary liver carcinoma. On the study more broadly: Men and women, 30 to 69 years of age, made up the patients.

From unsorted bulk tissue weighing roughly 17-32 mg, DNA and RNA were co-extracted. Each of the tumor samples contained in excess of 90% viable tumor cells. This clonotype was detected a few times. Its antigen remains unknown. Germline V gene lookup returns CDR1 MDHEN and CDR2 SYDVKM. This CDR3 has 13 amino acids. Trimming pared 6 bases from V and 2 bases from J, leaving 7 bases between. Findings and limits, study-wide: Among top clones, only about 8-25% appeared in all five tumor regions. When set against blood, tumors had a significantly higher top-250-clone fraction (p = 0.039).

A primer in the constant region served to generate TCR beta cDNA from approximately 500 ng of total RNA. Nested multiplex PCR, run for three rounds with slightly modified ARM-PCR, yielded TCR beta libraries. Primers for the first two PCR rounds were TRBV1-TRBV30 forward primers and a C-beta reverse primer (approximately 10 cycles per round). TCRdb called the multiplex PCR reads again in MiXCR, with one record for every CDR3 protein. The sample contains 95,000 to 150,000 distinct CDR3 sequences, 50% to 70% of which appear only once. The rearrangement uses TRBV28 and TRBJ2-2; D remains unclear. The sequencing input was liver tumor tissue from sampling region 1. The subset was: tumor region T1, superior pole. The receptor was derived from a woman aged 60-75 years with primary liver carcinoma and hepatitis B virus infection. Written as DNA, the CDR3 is TGTGCCAGCAGCCGAAGAAACACCGGGGAGCTGTTTTTT. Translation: CASSRRNTGELFF.